One sample yielded the 15 T cell receptor beta chains listed below, sequenced in a study of early T cells in non-severe SARS-CoV-2 infection (dated by TCRdb to the early 2020s). The protocol used for the library was 5' RACE. The sample was run on a NextSeq 500. TCRdb took the public reads, trimmed them with fastp at Q25, ran MiXCR for clone calling and kept in-frame beta chains. A single entry per CDR3 protein holds the most common genes and DNA from its merged rows. Counted in this sample were some 91,000 distinct CDR3 sequences; more than 12% of them appeared once. The top ten hold less than 7% of the sample. The sample taken for sequencing was whole blood. The receptors were gathered from an adult who was a healthcare worker with PCR-confirmed SARS-CoV-2 infection or an uninfected control (not recorded which).

The chain joins TRBV29-1 to TRBJ2-3; D unresolved. The CDR3 sequence is 12 residues long. Looked up from germline, CDR1 is SQVTM and CDR2 is ANQGSEA. The germline V and J ends were trimmed by 3 bases and 0 bases, with 4 bases remaining between them. The CDR3 protein is CSVDFSTDTQYF. DNA for the CDR3: TGCAGCGTTGATTTCAGCACAGATACGCAGTATTTT.

The chain recombines TRBV12-3 or TRBV12-4 with TRBJ2-2; 8 nucleotides line up with TRBD2. Trimming cost V 4 bases and J 6 bases; bases outside gene matches: 4. This CDR3 spans 14 amino acids. In DNA form, the CDR3 reads TGTGCCAGCAGTTACAAGCGGGGGTCCGGGGAGCTGTTTTTT. Translating it yields CASSYKRGSGELFF.

This clonotype is deemed medium-sized. The chain has TRBV27 and TRBJ2-7; TRBD2 agrees at 8 bases. Germline assignment: CDR1 MNHEY and CDR2 SMNVEV (reference sequence). This CDR3 is 13 amino acids long. Unmatched junction bases numbered 7, after V lost 9 bases and J lost 3 bases. CDR3 loop: CASPSGRDYEQYF. CDR3 DNA sequence: TGTGCCAGTCCATCCGGGAGGGACTACGAGCAGTACTTC.

The V and J genes are TRBV4-1 and TRBJ1-1; D is uncertain. Germline assignment: CDR1 MGHRA and CDR2 YSYEKL. The V end lost 4 bases, the J end lost 1 base, and 13 bases lay between the germline ends. CDR3 length: 15 residues. The CDR3 sequence is CASSREPQSNTEAFF. For the CDR3, the DNA is TGCGCCAGCAGCCGCGAACCGCAGTCGAACACTGAAGCTTTCTTT.

The chain carries TRBV28 and TRBJ2-4; no reliable D call. Germline values: CDR1 MDHEN, CDR2 SYDVKM. The V end was cut by 7 bases, the J end by 7 bases, with 14 bases between. The length of the CDR3 is 13 residues. The CDR3: CASNSKEGNIQYF. CDR3 DNA sequence: TGTGCCAGCAACTCAAAGGAAGGGAACATTCAGTACTTC.

The chain uses TRBV7-2 and TRBJ2-4; D is unresolved. V was shortened by 1 base and J by 7 bases, with 2 bases between the two germline ends. The CDR3 has 11 residues. Germline CDR1 is SGHTA and CDR2 is FQGNSA. The CDR3 sequence is CASSLGNIQYF. For the CDR3, the DNA is TGTGCCAGCAGCTTAGGGAACATTCAGTACTTC.

The chain recombines TRBV29-1 with TRBJ2-1; D possibly corresponds to TRBD2 (5 bases). This CDR3 spans 15 amino acids. Germline V gene data show CDR1 as SQVTM and CDR2 as ANQGSEA. Trimming removed 6 bases from V and 6 bases from J, with 21 bases in between. The CDR3, as DNA: TGCAGCGTGGAGTCCACTAGGCGACGGGCCAATGAGCAGTTCTTC. Translating gives CSVESTRRRANEQFF.

This clonotype was detected many times. The J gene is TRBJ2-1, the V gene TRBV3-1, with 10 bases that match TRBD2. Trimming cost V 4 bases and J 10 bases; bases outside gene matches: 10. The CDR3 loop spans 15 amino acids. Germline CDR1 LGHDT, CDR2 YNNKEL (reference sequence). The CDR3, as DNA: TGTGCCAGCAGCCGCCCGCTAGCGGGAGTTAGAGAGCAGTTCTTC. Translated: CASSRPLAGVREQFF.

In this sample, this clonotype turned up many times. The rearrangement joins TRBV7-6 to TRBJ2-7; 7 positions agree with TRBD2. The CDR3 loop spans 14 amino acids. The germline gives CDR1 SGHVS, CDR2 FNYEAQ. The V and J ends lost 5 bases and 2 bases, in that order; junction bases with no gene match: 6. DNA for the CDR3: TGTGCCAGCAGCCTGACCGGGACTACCTACGAGCAGTACTTC. The encoded protein is CASSLTGTTYEQYF.

The V call is TRBV4-3, the J call TRBJ2-3; D uncertain. The CDR3 has 13 amino acids. Trimming took off 2 bases at V and 5 bases at J, with 8 bases between the two ends. Germline loops: CDR1 LGHNA, CDR2 YSLEER. CDR3 in DNA: TGCGCCAGCAGCCAAAGTTCGAGAGATACGCAGTATTTT. This encodes CASSQSSRDTQYF.

CDR3 sequence (DNA): TGTGCCAGCACAGGGTGGATGACTGAAGCTTTCTTT. Its protein is CASTGWMTEAFF. The V gene is TRBV12-3 or TRBV12-4, the J gene TRBJ1-1; perhaps TRBD1 as D (5 bases). The germline V and J ends were trimmed by 7 bases and 5 bases, with 11 bases remaining between them. The CDR3 is made up of 12 amino acids.

There are a few counts of this clonotype. Written as DNA, the CDR3 is TGTGCCAGCAGCCGACTTACTAGATCCGATACGCAGTATTTT. It is translated as CASSRLTRSDTQYF. The rearrangement uses TRBV7-2 and TRBJ2-3, with D maybe TRBD2 (5 bases). The CDR3 extends over 14 amino acids. With 5 bases removed from V and 6 bases from J, the gap between germline ends came to 15 bases. Per the germline V gene, CDR1 is SGHTA and CDR2 is FQGNSA.

This clonotype was counted between two and nine times. The chain carries TRBV11-2 and TRBJ1-1; D is ambiguous. This CDR3 is built from 14 residues. The germline CDR1 and CDR2 sequences are SGHAT and FQNNGV. V lost 6 bases and J 2 bases, leaving 13 bases between the germline ends. CDR3 residues: CASRSQAFNTEAFF. The CDR3 DNA sequence: TGTGCCAGCAGGTCCCAGGCGTTTAACACTGAAGCTTTCTTT. Filled out from reference TRBV11-2 and TRBJ1-1, the complete variable domain reads EAGVAQSPRYKIIEKRQSVAFWCNPISGHATLYWYQQILGQGPKLLIQFQNNGVVDDSQLPKDRFSAERLKGVDSTLKIQPAKLEDSAVYLCASRSQAFNTEAFFGQGTRLTVV.

The count of this clonotype is one. The chain carries TRBV7-8 and TRBJ2-7; D gene unclear. The CDR3 is made up of 12 amino acids. Trimming removed 4 bases at V and 2 bases at J, with 6 bases between. Germline CDR1 SGHVS, CDR2 FQNEAQ. The CDR3 loop is CASSSAAYEQYF. CDR3 DNA: TGTGCCAGCAGCTCAGCCGCCTACGAGCAGTACTTC. Based on the CDR3 plus reference TRBV7-8 and TRBJ2-7, the full variable domain is GAGVSQSPRYKVAKRGQDVALRCDPISGHVSLFWYQQALGQGPEFLTYFQNEAQLDKSGLPSDRFFAERPEGSVSTLKIQRTQQEDSAVYLCASSSAAYEQYFGPGTRLTVT.

The chain recombines TRBV7-9 with TRBJ1-6; a weak D match, TRBD1 (5 bases). Trimming stripped 1 base from V and 7 bases from J, with 11 bases between. The CDR3 is 15 amino acids. In germline, CDR1 is SEHNR, CDR2 FQNEAQ (reference sequence). The CDR3 nucleotides are TGTGCCAGCAGCTTAGTATCACGGGGCAATTCACCCCTCCACTTT. It translates to CASSLVSRGNSPLHF.